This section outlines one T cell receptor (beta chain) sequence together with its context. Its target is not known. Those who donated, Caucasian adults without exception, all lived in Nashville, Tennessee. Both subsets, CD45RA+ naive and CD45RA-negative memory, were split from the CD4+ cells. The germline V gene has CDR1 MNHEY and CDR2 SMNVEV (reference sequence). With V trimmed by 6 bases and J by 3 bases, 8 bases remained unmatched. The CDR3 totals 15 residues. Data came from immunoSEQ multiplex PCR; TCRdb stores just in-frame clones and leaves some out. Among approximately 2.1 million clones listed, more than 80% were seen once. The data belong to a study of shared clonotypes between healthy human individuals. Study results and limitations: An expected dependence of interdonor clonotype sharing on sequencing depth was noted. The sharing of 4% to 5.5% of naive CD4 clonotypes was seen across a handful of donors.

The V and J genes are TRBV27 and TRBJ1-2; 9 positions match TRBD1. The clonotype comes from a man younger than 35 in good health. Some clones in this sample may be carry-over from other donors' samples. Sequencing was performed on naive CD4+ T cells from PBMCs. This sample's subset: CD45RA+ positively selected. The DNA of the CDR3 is TGTGCCAGCAGCGTGGACAGGGGAGTTCACTATGGCTACACCTTC. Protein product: CASSVDRGVHYGYTF.